This T cell receptor (beta chain) is drawn from a study of cytomegalovirus exposure and HLA in healthy donors. The study's findings and limits: Overall, around 160 TCR beta chains were annotated as cytomegalovirus-associated.

Though probably carrying unrecorded immune exposures, donors were nominally healthy at sampling. The CDR3 is made up of 14 amino acids. V dropped 2 bases and J dropped 1 base, with 7 bases sitting between them. Germline V gene data show CDR1 as MNHNS and CDR2 as SASEGT. The PCR ran on 60 Vbeta and 13 Jbeta primers. Per the original methods: Later analysis identified tens of millions of unique TCR beta chains, some 10 million shared. Libraries were prepared by immunoSEQ multiplex PCR; TCRdb keeps only in-frame clonotypes and omits some of them. V and J calls and clone size are given by that table; D and trimming were obtained from the DNA. The sample table sets out 150,000 to 200,000 clones. Remarks on this clone: Antigen: not known.

Sequencing was performed on PBMCs. The source is a woman aged 18-29 years in good health and CMV-seropositive. The rearrangement links TRBV6-1 to TRBJ2-3; no reliable D call. The DNA of the CDR3 is TGTGCCAGCAGTGAATCCCGGGGCACAGATACGCAGTATTTT. Translation gives CASSESRGTDTQYF.